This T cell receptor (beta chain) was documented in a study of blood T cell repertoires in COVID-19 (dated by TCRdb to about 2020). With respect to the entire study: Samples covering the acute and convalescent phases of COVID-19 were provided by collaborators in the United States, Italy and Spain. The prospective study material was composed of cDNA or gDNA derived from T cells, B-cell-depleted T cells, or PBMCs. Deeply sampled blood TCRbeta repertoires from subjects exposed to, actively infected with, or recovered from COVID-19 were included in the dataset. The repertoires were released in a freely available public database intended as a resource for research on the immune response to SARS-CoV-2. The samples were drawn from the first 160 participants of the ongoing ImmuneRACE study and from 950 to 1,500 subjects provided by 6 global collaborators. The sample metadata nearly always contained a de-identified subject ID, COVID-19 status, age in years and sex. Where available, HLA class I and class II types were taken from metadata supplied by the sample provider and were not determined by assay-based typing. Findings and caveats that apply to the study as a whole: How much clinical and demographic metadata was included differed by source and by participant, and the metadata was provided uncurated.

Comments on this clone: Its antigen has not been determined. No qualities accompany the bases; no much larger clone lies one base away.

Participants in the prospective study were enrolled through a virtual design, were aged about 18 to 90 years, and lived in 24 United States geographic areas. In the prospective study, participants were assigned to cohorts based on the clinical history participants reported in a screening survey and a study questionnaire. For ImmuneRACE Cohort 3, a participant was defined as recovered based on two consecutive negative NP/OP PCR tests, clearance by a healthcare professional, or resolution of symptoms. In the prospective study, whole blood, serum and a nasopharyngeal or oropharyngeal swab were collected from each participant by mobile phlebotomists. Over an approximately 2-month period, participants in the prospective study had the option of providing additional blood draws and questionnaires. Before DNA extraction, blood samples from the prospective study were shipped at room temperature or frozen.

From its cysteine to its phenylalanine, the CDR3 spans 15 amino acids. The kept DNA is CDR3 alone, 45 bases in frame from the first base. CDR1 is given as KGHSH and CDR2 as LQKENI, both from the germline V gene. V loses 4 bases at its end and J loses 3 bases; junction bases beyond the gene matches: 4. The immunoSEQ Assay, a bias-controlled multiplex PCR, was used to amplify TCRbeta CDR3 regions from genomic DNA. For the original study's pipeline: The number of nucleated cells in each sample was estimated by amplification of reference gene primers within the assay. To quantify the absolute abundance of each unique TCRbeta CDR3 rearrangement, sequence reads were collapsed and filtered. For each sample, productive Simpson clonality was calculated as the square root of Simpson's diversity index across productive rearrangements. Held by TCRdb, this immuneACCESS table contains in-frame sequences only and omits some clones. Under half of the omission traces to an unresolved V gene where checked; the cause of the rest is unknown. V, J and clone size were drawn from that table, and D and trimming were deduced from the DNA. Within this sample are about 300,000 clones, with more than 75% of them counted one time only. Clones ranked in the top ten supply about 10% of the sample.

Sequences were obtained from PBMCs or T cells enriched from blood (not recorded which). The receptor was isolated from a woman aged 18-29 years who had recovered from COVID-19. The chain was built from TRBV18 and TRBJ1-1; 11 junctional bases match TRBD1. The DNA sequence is TGTGCCAGCTCACTTCTGGACAGGGGGCACACTGAAGCTTTCTTT. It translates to CASSLLDRGHTEAFF.